The 28 T cell receptor beta chains below were found in one sample sequenced in a study of vaccination and CD4 T cells after COVID-19. No antigen has been assigned to these receptors. Cultured CD4+ T cell DNA underwent sequencing with the Oncomine TCR Beta short-read assay. Using its own MiXCR run on the PCR reads, TCRdb lists one record per CDR3 protein. The repertoire consists of some 11,000 distinct CDR3 sequences, with roughly 50% occurring once and the leading ten covering less than 25%. The treatment was: approximately nine-day PBMC culture with coronavirus spike peptide pools or control peptides (ViraFEST assay). Material: CD4+ T cells from blood, cultured in vitro. These TCRs come from a human donor who had recovered from COVID-19.

The gene calls are TRBV7-9 and TRBJ2-2; weak D call: TRBD2 (5 bases). The V end lost 2 bases, the J end lost 0 bases, and 7 bases lay between the germline ends. CDR1 is SEHNR, CDR2 FQNEAQ, per germline (reference sequence). This CDR3 spans 15 amino acids. CDR3 residues: CASSLPGTNTGELFF. The CDR3 coding sequence is TGTGCCAGCAGCTTACCGGGGACGAACACCGGGGAGCTGTTTTTT.

This clonotype came up a few times. The CDR3 region is CASNRDPTDRKEAFF. The CDR3 DNA follows: TGTGCCAGCAACCGAGATCCGACAGACCGGAAAGAAGCTTTCTTT. V and J are TRBV6-1 and TRBJ1-1, with a tentative D call TRBD1 (5 bases). V was cut by 7 bases and J by 8 bases, with 23 bases left in between. This CDR3 is built from 15 residues. Germline CDR1 MNHNS, CDR2 SASEGT.

This clonotype was found a few times. The CDR3 loop reads CASSSSAHYGYTF. The CDR3 region has the DNA TGTGCCAGTAGTTCTTCGGCACATTATGGCTACACCTTC. V is TRBV19 and J is TRBJ1-2; D is unresolved. CDR1 and CDR2 (germline): LNHDA, SQIVND (reference sequence). This CDR3 spans 13 amino acids. The V end was cut by 5 bases, the J end by 5 bases, with 12 bases between.

The chain is built from TRBV7-2 and TRBJ1-4; tentative D call: TRBD1 (5 bases). V gave up 1 base and J gave up 7 bases, with 10 bases separating them. Looked up from germline, CDR1 is SGHTA and CDR2 is FQGNSA. This CDR3 has 14 amino acids. The CDR3 loop is CASSLVVGGEKLFF. The CDR3 DNA reads TGTGCCAGCAGCTTAGTGGTTGGGGGTGAAAAACTGTTTTTT.

This sequence joins TRBV5-1 and TRBJ2-3; D is ambiguous. The V and J ends lost 0 bases and 2 bases respectively, with 7 bases between them. The CDR3 contains 14 residues. Germline V lookup: CDR1 SGHRS, CDR2 YFSETQ. The CDR3 coding sequence is TGCGCCAGCAGCTTGGGGGGATACACAGATACGCAGTATTTT. This codes for CASSLGGYTDTQYF.

This rearrangement joins TRBV5-1 to TRBJ2-1; 9 bases match TRBD2. The CDR3 is made up of 15 amino acids. From germline, CDR1 is SGHRS and CDR2 YFSETQ. V shed 1 base, J shed 4 bases, and the junction held 3 bases outside the gene matches. CDR3 protein: CASSLTSGRYNEQFF. The CDR3 DNA sequence: TGCGCCAGCAGCTTGACCAGCGGGAGGTACAATGAGCAGTTCTTC. The complete variable domain, with remaining parts taken from reference TRBV5-1 and TRBJ2-1, reads KAGVTQTPRYLIKTRGQQVTLSCSPISGHRSVSWYQQTPGQGLQFLFEYFSETQRNKGNFPGRFSGRQFSNSRSEMNVSTLELGDSALYLCASSLTSGRYNEQFFGPGTRLTVL.

The genes are TRBV5-4 and TRBJ2-7; 11 bases agree with TRBD1. Germline CDR1 reads SGHNT; CDR2 reads YYREEE (reference sequence). The junction had 11 bases not matched to a gene; V was cut back by 0 bases and J by 6 bases. The CDR3 totals 17 residues. The chain's CDR3 is CASSLVGDGTGGREQYF. The CDR3 DNA is TGTGCCAGCAGCTTGGTAGGGGACGGGACAGGGGGACGCGAGCAGTACTTC.

This chain uses TRBV30 with TRBJ2-1; D might be TRBD1 or TRBD2, each matching 5 bases. Germline V gives CDR1 GTSNPN, CDR2 SVGIG (reference sequence). The V gene lost 2 bases and the J gene lost 12 bases, with 17 bases spanning the gap. CDR3 length: 13 amino acids. In DNA form, the CDR3 reads TGTGCCTGGAGTCCTTCGTGGGACCTGCTGCAGTTCTTC. It translates to CAWSPSWDLLQFF.

V and J are TRBV19 and TRBJ2-3; TRBD1 matches 8 bases. The CDR3 has 14 residues. V gave up 10 bases and J gave up 4 bases; unmatched junction bases: 10. Per the germline V gene, CDR1 is LNHDA and CDR2 is SQIVND (reference sequence). CDR3 protein: CATTRQGSSDTQYF. The CDR3 bases are TGTGCCACAACAAGACAGGGGAGCTCAGATACGCAGTATTTT.

This sequence joins TRBV5-5 and TRBJ2-5; TRBD2 matches at 14 bases. Germline CDR1 SGHKS, CDR2 YYEKEE (reference sequence). CDR3 length: 17 residues. V trimming: 0 bases; J trimming: 5 bases; junction bases outside the gene matches: 6. As DNA, the CDR3 is TGTGCCAGCAGCTTGGGAGGACTAGCGGGGGGCGGGGAGACCCAGTACTTC. Translated, it gives CASSLGGLAGGGETQYF.

The chain couples TRBV7-3 to TRBJ2-3, with D possibly matching TRBD1 (6 bases). Germline lookup yields CDR1 SGHTA and CDR2 FQGTGA. This CDR3 is 13 amino acids long. V dropped 6 bases and J dropped 5 bases, with 12 bases sitting between them. The CDR3 DNA is TGTGCCAGCAGTTCCAGGGGCATAGATACGCAGTATTTT. Amino acid sequence: CASSSRGIDTQYF.

This clonotype was seen a few times. The rearrangement uses TRBV5-4 and TRBJ2-3, with 12 bases that match TRBD2. Trimming took 0 bases from V and 5 from J; bases not matched to a gene: 1. Germline V gene data show CDR1 as SGHNT and CDR2 as YYREEE (reference sequence). The CDR3 loop spans 15 amino acids. CDR3 protein: CASSLGLAGEDTQYF. The CDR3 nucleotides read TGTGCCAGCAGCTTGGGACTAGCGGGGGAAGATACGCAGTATTTT.

V usage is TRBV9 and J usage is TRBJ2-7; the match to TRBD2 covers 8 bases. Germline CDR1 is SGDLS and CDR2 is YYNGEE. This CDR3 has 15 residues. The V and J ends lost 3 bases and 0 bases, in that order; junction bases with no gene match: 5. The CDR3: CASSATSGGSYEQYF. The CDR3 bases are TGTGCCAGCAGCGCTACTAGCGGAGGCTCCTACGAGCAGTACTTC.

This clonotype was observed a single time. V is TRBV12-3 or TRBV12-4 and J is TRBJ2-6; D not resolved. The CDR3 has 17 residues. Between the trimmed V and J ends, which lost 8 bases and 0 bases, there was a span of 17 bases. The CDR3 reads CASGPGRLGSGANVLTF. As DNA, the CDR3 is TGTGCCAGCGGTCCGGGCAGGCTGGGCTCTGGGGCCAACGTCCTGACTTTC.

The rearrangement uses TRBV20-1 and TRBJ2-7; maybe TRBD2 (7 bases). The CDR3 extends over 16 amino acids. The V gene lost 4 bases and the J gene lost 1 base, with 20 bases spanning the gap. Germline V lookup: CDR1 DFQATT, CDR2 SNEGSKA (reference sequence). The CDR3 nucleotides are TGCAGTGCTACGCCTGAGGGGGGGCGCCGGTCCTACGAGCAGTACTTC. Translating gives CSATPEGGRRSYEQYF.

This clonotype showed up just a few times. The J gene is TRBJ1-2, the V gene TRBV20-1, with 9 nucleotides matching TRBD1. The V gene's germline CDR1 is DFQATT and CDR2 SNEGSKA (reference sequence). This CDR3 region has 13 residues. V lost 3 bases to trimming and J lost 4 bases; unmatched junction nucleotides: 3. The CDR3 nucleotides are TGCAGTGCTAGGGAGACAGGGGGCTATGGCTACACCTTC. This gives the protein CSARETGGYGYTF.

The J gene is TRBJ2-4, the V gene TRBV7-2; 8 bases map to TRBD1. V was pared by 2 bases and J by 2 bases, with 14 bases of the junction left unmatched. This CDR3 has 19 amino acids. Germline loops: CDR1 SGHTA, CDR2 FQGNSA. CDR3 region: CASSLKPSTQGASKNIQYF. The DNA for the CDR3 is TGTGCCAGCAGCTTAAAACCCTCAACCCAGGGGGCTTCCAAAAACATTCAGTACTTC.

This clonotype appeared a few times. The V call is TRBV6-2 or TRBV6-3, the J call TRBJ2-6; D is uncertain. Germline V gene lookup returns CDR1 MNHEY and CDR2 SVGEGT. The CDR3 totals 15 residues. V was trimmed by 2 bases and J by 1 base, leaving 6 bases between them. The chain's CDR3 is CASSYSTSGANVLTF. Here the CDR3 DNA reads TGTGCCAGCAGTTACAGTACATCTGGGGCCAACGTCCTGACTTTC.

The rearrangement joins TRBV7-9 to TRBJ1-3, with TRBD1 as a possible D gene (6 bases). Per the germline V gene, CDR1 is SEHNR and CDR2 is FQNEAQ (reference sequence). The CDR3 loop spans 14 amino acids. The V and J ends lost 2 bases and 4 bases respectively, with 9 bases between them. The CDR3 is CASSLLRGGNTIYF. Written as DNA, the CDR3 is TGTGCCAGCAGCTTACTCAGGGGAGGAAACACCATATATTTT. Supplemented by reference TRBV7-9 and TRBJ1-3, the full variable domain reads DTGVSQNPRHKITKRGQNVTFRCDPISEHNRLYWYRQTLGQGPEFLTYFQNEAQLEKSRLLSDRFSAERPKGSFSTLEIQRTEQGDSAMYLCASSLLRGGNTIYFGEGSWLTVV.

This clonotype is labeled as medium-sized. The chain couples TRBV25-1 to TRBJ1-2; D is uncertain. Trimming removed 4 bases from V and 3 bases from J, with 6 bases in between. Germline V gene lookup returns CDR1 MGHDK and CDR2 SYGVNS. The CDR3 spans 12 residues. This CDR3 reads CASSGMDYGYTF. The CDR3 DNA sequence: TGTGCCAGCAGTGGGATGGACTATGGCTACACCTTC.

The chain is built from TRBV7-9 and TRBJ2-1; D gene uncertain. The CDR3 runs to 13 residues. V lost 4 bases, J lost 4 bases, and 8 bases lay in between. Germline-derived CDR1 and CDR2 are SEHNR and FQNEAQ (reference sequence). The CDR3 sequence is CASSSRTYNEQFF. CDR3 DNA sequence: TGTGCCAGCAGCTCTAGGACGTACAATGAGCAGTTCTTC.

V is TRBV12-3 or TRBV12-4 and J is TRBJ1-2; D call uncertain. V was pared by 7 bases and J by 6 bases, with 15 bases between. The CDR3 runs to 13 residues. The CDR3 nucleotides are TGTGCCAGCAAGGACTGGTCGGTCGATGGCTACACCTTC. This encodes CASKDWSVDGYTF.

This clonotype came up a few times. This sequence joins TRBV2 and TRBJ1-1, with D possibly TRBD1 on 6 matching bases. The CDR3 consists of 15 residues. Trimming took 1 base from V and 2 from J, leaving 11 bases between them. Germline V gene sequence: CDR1 SNHLY, CDR2 FYNNEI. CDR3 loop: CASSEVTGLNTEAFF. The DNA for the CDR3 is TGTGCCAGCAGTGAAGTGACAGGCCTAAACACTGAAGCTTTCTTT.

The chain combines TRBV24-1 with TRBJ2-3, with D tentatively TRBD2 (5 bases). Germline loops: CDR1 KGHDR, CDR2 SFDVKD. The V and J ends lost 3 bases and 0 bases respectively, with 12 bases between them. The CDR3 spans 16 residues. This CDR3 reads CATSDKRRTSTDTQYF. CDR3 DNA sequence: TGTGCCACCAGTGATAAGCGGAGGACTAGCACAGATACGCAGTATTTT.

The chain links TRBV7-8 to TRBJ2-7; D ambiguous. The CDR3 has 15 residues. Trimming pared 4 bases from V and 5 bases from J, leaving 18 bases between. The germline CDR1 and CDR2 sequences are SGHVS and FQNEAQ. This CDR3 reads CASSSPRSSLHEQYF. CDR3 DNA: TGTGCCAGCAGCTCCCCGAGGAGTAGTCTCCACGAGCAGTACTTC.

The V and J genes are TRBV18 and TRBJ1-6; a possible D gene is TRBD1 (5 bases). The CDR3 spans 16 residues. Looked up from germline, CDR1 is KGHSH and CDR2 is LQKENI. Trimming shortened V by 5 bases and J by 0 bases, and 11 bases separated the two germline ends. The CDR3 loop reads CASSGDRSSYNSPLHF. The CDR3 region has the DNA TGTGCCAGCTCAGGAGACAGAAGCTCCTATAATTCACCCCTCCACTTT.

This clonotype was counted a few times. This rearrangement joins TRBV2 to TRBJ2-2; 10 bases match TRBD2. Trimming at V came to 6 bases and at J to 1 base, leaving 5 bases not matched to a gene. Per germline, CDR1 SNHLY and CDR2 FYNNEI. CDR3 length equals 16 residues. The CDR3 region has the DNA TGTGCCAGCAGGAGGAGCGGGGGGGAGAACACCGGGGAGCTGTTTTTT. Protein: CASRRSGGENTGELFF.

This rearrangement joins TRBV5-8 to TRBJ2-6, with D possibly being TRBD2 (5 bases). The V end was cut by 0 bases, the J end by 4 bases, with 11 bases between. CDR3 length: 16 residues. The germline CDR1 and CDR2 sequences are SGHTS and YDEGEE. CDR3 residues: CASSLVGSGGANVLTF. In DNA, the CDR3 is TGTGCCAGCAGCTTGGTAGGGAGTGGCGGGGCCAACGTCCTGACTTTC.